A selection of T cell receptor beta chains follows, all from one sample in a study of blood T cell repertoires in COVID-19. Assay: immunoSEQ multiplex PCR; the TCRdb copy retains only in-frame clones and omits some. The sample has 70,000 or so clones, approximately 78% seen once. The sequenced sample was peripheral blood. The receptors here all came from a human donor in a cohort sampled during active COVID-19. Each CDR3 is given with its conserved first and last residue. The D gene is left open where the match is weak. Only some rows state a clone size, as once, few, many or a class for expanded clones.

14	TRBV5-1	TRBD1	.	TRBJ2-7	TGCGCCAGCAGCTGGACAGGGGGCTCCTACGAGCAGTACTTC	CASSWTGGSYEQYF
17	TRBV30	.	.	TRBJ1-2	TGTGCCTGGAGTCCTCGGCCCGGGGTCTTTTTTGACTATGGCTACACCTTC	CAWSPRPGVFFDYGYTF
14	TRBV6-5	.	.	TRBJ1-2	TGTGCCAGCGTCTGGGAACCGACAGGCGATGGCTACACCTTC	CASVWEPTGDGYTF
14	TRBV2	TRBD1	.	TRBJ1-4	TGTGCCAGCTCCCGCGACAGGACAGGGGAAAAACTGTTTTTT	CASSRDRTGEKLFF
15	TRBV6-5	TRBD2	.	TRBJ2-1	TGTGCCAGCAGTCCCCGGGGGGAGCTCAACAATGAGCAGTTCTTC	CASSPRGELNNEQFF
14	TRBV5-4	.	few	TRBJ1-1	TGTGCCAGCAGCAAAGAGGTGGATTCCACTGAAGCTTTCTTT	CASSKEVDSTEAFF
13	TRBV12-3/TRBV12-4	.	.	TRBJ1-2	TGTGCCAGCCAAGGCCGGGGAACTGGTGGCTACACCTTC	CASQGRGTGGYTF
14	TRBV28	TRBD1	.	TRBJ1-5	TGTGCCAGCAGCCAGCCACAGGGGGGTCAGCCCCAGCATTTT	CASSQPQGGQPQHF
15	TRBV11-2	.	many	TRBJ1-1	TGTGCCAGCAGCTCTTTGACAGGTTCGAACACTGAAGCTTTCTTT	CASSSLTGSNTEAFF
12	TRBV29-1	.	.	TRBJ1-1	TGCAGCACCAGGGTGGGCGACACTGAAGCTTTCTTT	CSTRVGDTEAFF
12	TRBV5-6	.	few	TRBJ2-7	TGTGCCAGCAGCTTGGACAGGTACGAGCAGTACTTC	CASSLDRYEQYF
15	TRBV6-6	TRBD2	.	TRBJ2-1	TGTGCCAGCCTGGTTGTAGCGGGGGATTCCAATGAGCAGTTCTTC	CASLVVAGDSNEQFF
15	TRBV5-1	.	.	TRBJ2-6	TGCGCCAGCAGCTTGGCGGGTTCTGGGGCCAACGTCCTGACTTTC	CASSLAGSGANVLTF
16	TRBV7-8	TRBD1	.	TRBJ1-2	TGTGCCAGCAGCTTAGCCGGGACAGGGATGAGCTATGGCTACACCTTC	CASSLAGTGMSYGYTF
16	TRBV30	TRBD2	.	TRBJ2-1	TGTGCCTGGAGTGTACCGGGAGGGAGAGGATACAATGAGCAGTTCTTC	CAWSVPGGRGYNEQFF
12	TRBV18	.	.	TRBJ1-2	TGTGCCAGCTCACCGGAAGGGGATGGCTACACCTTC	CASSPEGDGYTF
14	TRBV11-3	TRBD1	.	TRBJ2-7	TGTGCCAGCAGCTCGGGACAGGGGCCTGACGAGCAGTACTTC	CASSSGQGPDEQYF
14	TRBV18	TRBD1	.	TRBJ1-2	TGTGCCAGCTCACCAGGGACAGAGTCGGGTGGCTACACCTTC	CASSPGTESGGYTF
11	TRBV20-1	.	.	TRBJ2-1	TGCAGTGCTAGGTATAAAAATGAGCAGTTCTTC	CSARYKNEQFF
17	TRBV11-2	.	.	TRBJ2-1	TGTGCCAGCAGCGCCTACGGGAGCGGAGGGGACTACAATGAGCAGTTCTTC	CASSAYGSGGDYNEQFF
17	TRBV27	TRBD1	.	TRBJ1-2	TGTGCCAGCAGTTTATCATACCGACAGGGGGCGAACTATGGCTACACCTTC	CASSLSYRQGANYGYTF
13	TRBV2	.	.	TRBJ1-2	TGTGCCAGCAGTGATACAGGGACCTATGGCTACACCTTC	CASSDTGTYGYTF
16	TRBV28	TRBD1	few	TRBJ1-5	TGTGCCAGCAGCCTACATTGGGCGGAGGCAGGGGGGCCCCAGCATTTT	CASSLHWAEAGGPQHF
14	TRBV6-5	TRBD1	.	TRBJ2-7	TGTGCCAGCAGTCCGGGACAGGGGGTGGGAGAGCAGTACTTC	CASSPGQGVGEQYF
16	TRBV7-2	.	once	TRBJ2-7	TGTGCCAGCAGCTCACGTGACAGCTCCATATCCTACGAGCAGTACTTC	CASSSRDSSISYEQYF
14	TRBV2	.	.	TRBJ1-5	TGTGCCATCTCGACAGGTTATAGCAATCAGCCCCAGCATTTT	CAISTGYSNQPQHF
14	TRBV10-3	.	.	TRBJ1-3	TGTGCCATCAGTGGCGGAGGCTCTGGAAACACCATATATTTT	CAISGGGSGNTIYF
13	TRBV6-5	.	.	TRBJ2-7	TGTGCCAGCAGCCCGGGGGTTGACTACGAGCAGTACTTC	CASSPGVDYEQYF
15	TRBV28	.	.	TRBJ2-1	TGTGCCAGCAGTCAAACTAGGCCCGTTGCGGGTGAGCAGTTCTTC	CASSQTRPVAGEQFF
18	TRBV10-1	TRBD2	.	TRBJ2-1	TGCGCCAGCAGTGAGTCCCTAGCGGGGACGGGCTCCTACAATGAGCAGTTCTTC	CASSESLAGTGSYNEQFF
14	TRBV6-5	TRBD1	.	TRBJ2-2	TGTGCCAGCACCGAGGGGGCGGGCACCGGGGAGCTGTTTTTT	CASTEGAGTGELFF
13	TRBV7-2	.	.	TRBJ1-1	TGTGCCAGCAGCCGTCGGGTGAACACTGAAGCTTTCTTT	CASSRRVNTEAFF
16	TRBV10-1	.	.	TRBJ2-7	TGCGCCAGCACCCCGACGGGGCAGGGACACTCCTACGAGCAGTACTTC	CASTPTGQGHSYEQYF
13	TRBV7-6	.	.	TRBJ2-7	TGTGCCAGCAGCTTCCGGGAGACCTACGAGCAGTACTTC	CASSFRETYEQYF
14	TRBV10-2	.	.	TRBJ2-7	TGCGCCAGCAGCGACAGTCCGGGCTCCTACGAGCAGTACTTC	CASSDSPGSYEQYF
15	TRBV28	TRBD1	.	TRBJ1-4	TGTGCCAGCAGTTTAATGACAGGGACGGGGGAAAAACTGTTTTTT	CASSLMTGTGEKLFF
13	TRBV5-5	TRBD1	.	TRBJ2-7	TGTGCCAGCAGTAGGGACAGGGGTTACGAGCAGTACTTC	CASSRDRGYEQYF
15	TRBV5-4	TRBD2	.	TRBJ2-7	TGTGCCAGCAGCTTGGATCCTAGCGGTACGGGAGAGCAGTACTTT	CASSLDPSGTGEQYF
14	TRBV5-1	.	.	TRBJ1-6	TGCGCCAGCAGCTTGAGCGCCCATAATTCACCCCTCCACTTT	CASSLSAHNSPLHF
13	TRBV5-1	.	.	TRBJ2-7	TGCGCCAGCAGCCAAGATGGCCCCTACGAGCAGTACTTC	CASSQDGPYEQYF